This TCR beta chain originates from a study of blood T cell repertoires in COVID-19. Overall study context: COVID-19 samples from acute and convalescent phases originated in the United States, Italy and Spain.

CDR1 and CDR2 from the germline V gene are SGHRS and YFSETQ. CDR3 size: 17 residues. Trimming removed 5 bases from V and 0 bases from J, with 18 bases in between. The participants were between 18 and 89 years old and came from fewer than 25 US areas. Cohort allocation depended upon clinical history that participants reported. Original methodology: Amplification from reference gene primers served as the basis for estimated nucleated cell counts. The assay was immunoSEQ multiplex PCR, and TCRdb's table has in-frame clones only and misses some. Clone size and V and J calls were adopted from that table, with D and trimming inferred from the DNA. The sample includes roughly 300,000 clones, under 95% of them seen just once.

Sequencing was done on a sample of PBMCs or T cells enriched from blood (not recorded which). The chain couples TRBV5-1 to TRBJ2-1; TRBD2 might be the D (5 bases). This receptor was identified in a woman in her twenties or thirties who had recovered from COVID-19. The CDR3 spells CASSLLGGSGSYNEQFF. CDR3 sequence (DNA): TGCGCCAGCAGTCTCCTGGGCGGGTCTGGCTCCTACAATGAGCAGTTCTTC.